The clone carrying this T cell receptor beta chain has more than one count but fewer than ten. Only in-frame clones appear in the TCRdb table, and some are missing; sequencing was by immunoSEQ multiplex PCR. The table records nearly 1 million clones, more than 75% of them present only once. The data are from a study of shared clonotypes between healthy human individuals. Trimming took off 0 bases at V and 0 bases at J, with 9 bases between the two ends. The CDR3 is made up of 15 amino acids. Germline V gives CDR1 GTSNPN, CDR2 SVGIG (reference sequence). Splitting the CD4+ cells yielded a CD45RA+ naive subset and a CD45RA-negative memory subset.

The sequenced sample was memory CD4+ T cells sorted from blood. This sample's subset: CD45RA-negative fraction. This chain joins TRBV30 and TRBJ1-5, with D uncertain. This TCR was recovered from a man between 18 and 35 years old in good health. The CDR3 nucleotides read TGTGCCTGGAGTGTGGGGAGGAATAGCAATCAGCCCCAGCATTTT. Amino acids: CAWSVGRNSNQPQHF.